The T cell receptor (beta chain) under discussion was sequenced for a study of CXCR3-negative and CXCR3-positive naive CD8 T cells. Study-wide results and limits: Naive subsets had comparable surface CD5, so TRB CDR3 properties gauged TCR strength. Similar TRBV-TRBJ gene usage was seen in naive CXCR3-negative and CXCR3-positive cells, but not in memory cells. Partially decreased CXCR3 expression was recorded after cryopreservation, and fresh PBMCs were used in most assays.

CD45RO-CCR7+CD27+CD95- defined naive CD8+ T cells. CDR1 is LNHNV, CDR2 YYDKDF, per germline (reference sequence). The CDR3 runs to 13 residues. Researchers prepared the TRB cDNA libraries using 5' RACE with UMI labels. TCRdb reworked the 5' RACE reads into one entry per CDR3 protein, no DNA. The repertoire table contains 38,000 or so distinct CDR3 sequences. Concerning this clonotype itself: Its antigen is undetermined.

This sequence originates from a human donor in good health. Some clones in this sample may be carry-over from other donors' samples. This chain links TRBV15 with TRBJ1-2; TCRdb proposes TRBD1, but this gene call is untestable without DNA. Sequencing was performed on naive CXCR3- CD8+ T cells from blood. The subset: CD45RO-CCR7+CD27+CD95- naive CD8+ T cells lacking CXCR3 (TNR3-). The CDR3: CATSRDWTGGYTF.